Below, one T cell receptor (beta chain) is given with its context. The sample originates from a study of technical replicates of blood from a handful of donors. Sequenced by immunoSEQ multiplex PCR; TCRdb stores in-frame clones only, minus some. The sample shows 9,500 to 15,000 clones, around 77% of them seen only once. The CDR3 consists of 14 residues. Trimming pared 1 base from V and 2 bases from J, leaving 10 bases between. The germline gives CDR1 SGHKS, CDR2 YYEKEE (reference sequence). The genes are TRBV5-5 and TRBJ2-7; D is perhaps TRBD1 (6 bases). The sequence was collected from a human donor in good health. Sequencing was done on a sample of PBMCs. The CDR3 sequence: CASSLPTGPYEQYF. The CDR3 bases are TGTGCCAGCAGCTTGCCCACAGGGCCCTACGAGCAGTACTTC.